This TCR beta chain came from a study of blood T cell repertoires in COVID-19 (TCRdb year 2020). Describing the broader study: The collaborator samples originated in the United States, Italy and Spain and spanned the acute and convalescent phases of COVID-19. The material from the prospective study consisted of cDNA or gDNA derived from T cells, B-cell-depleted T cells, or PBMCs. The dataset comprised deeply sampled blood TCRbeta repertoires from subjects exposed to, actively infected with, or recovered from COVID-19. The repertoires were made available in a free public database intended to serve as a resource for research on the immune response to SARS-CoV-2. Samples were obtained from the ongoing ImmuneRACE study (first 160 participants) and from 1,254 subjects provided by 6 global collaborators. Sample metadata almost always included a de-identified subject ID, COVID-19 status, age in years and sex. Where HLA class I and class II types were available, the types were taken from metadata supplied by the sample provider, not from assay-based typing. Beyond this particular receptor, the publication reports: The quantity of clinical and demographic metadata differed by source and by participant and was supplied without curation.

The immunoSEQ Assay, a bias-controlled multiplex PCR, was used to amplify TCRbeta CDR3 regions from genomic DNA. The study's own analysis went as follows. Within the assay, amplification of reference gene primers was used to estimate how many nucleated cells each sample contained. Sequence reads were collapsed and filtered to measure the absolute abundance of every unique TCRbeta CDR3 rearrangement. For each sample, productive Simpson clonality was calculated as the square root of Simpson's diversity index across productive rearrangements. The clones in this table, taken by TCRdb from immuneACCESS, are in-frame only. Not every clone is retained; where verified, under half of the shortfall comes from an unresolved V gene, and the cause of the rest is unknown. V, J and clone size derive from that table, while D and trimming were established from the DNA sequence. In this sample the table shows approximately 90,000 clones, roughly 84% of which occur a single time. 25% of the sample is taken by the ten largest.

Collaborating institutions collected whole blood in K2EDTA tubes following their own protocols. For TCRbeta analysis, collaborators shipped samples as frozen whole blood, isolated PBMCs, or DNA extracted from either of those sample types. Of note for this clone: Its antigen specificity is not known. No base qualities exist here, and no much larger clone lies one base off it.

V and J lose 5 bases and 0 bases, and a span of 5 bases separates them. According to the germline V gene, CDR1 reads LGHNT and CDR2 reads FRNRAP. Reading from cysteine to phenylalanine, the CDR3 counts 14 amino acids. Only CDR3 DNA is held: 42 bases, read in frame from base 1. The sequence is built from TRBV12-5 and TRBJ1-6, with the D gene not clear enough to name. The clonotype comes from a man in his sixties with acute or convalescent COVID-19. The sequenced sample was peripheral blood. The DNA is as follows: TGTGCTAGTGGTGTCAGCTCCTATAATTCACCCCTCCACTTT. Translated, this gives CASGVSSYNSPLHF. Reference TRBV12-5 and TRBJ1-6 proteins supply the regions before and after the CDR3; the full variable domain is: DARVTQTPRHKVTEMGQEVTMRCQPILGHNTVFWYRQTMMQGLELLAYFRNRAPLDDSGMPKDRFSAEMPDATLATLKIQPSEPRDSAVYFCASGVSSYNSPLHFGNGTRLTVT.